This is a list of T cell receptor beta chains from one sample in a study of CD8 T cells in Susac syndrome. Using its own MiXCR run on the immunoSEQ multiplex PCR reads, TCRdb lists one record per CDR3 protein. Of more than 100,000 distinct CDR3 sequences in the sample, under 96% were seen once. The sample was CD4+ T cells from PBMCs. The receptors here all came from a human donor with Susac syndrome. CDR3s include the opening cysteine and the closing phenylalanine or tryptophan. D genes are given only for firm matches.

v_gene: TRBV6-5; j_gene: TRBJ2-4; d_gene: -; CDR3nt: TGTGCCAGCAGTTACAGACCCCCAGGGGACCTAGCCAAAAACATTCAGTACTTC; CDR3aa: CASSYRPPGDLAKNIQYF
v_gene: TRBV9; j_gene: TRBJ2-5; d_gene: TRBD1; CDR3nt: TGTGCCAGCAGCGTTTCACAGGGGAAAGAGACCCAGTACTTC; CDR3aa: CASSVSQGKETQYF
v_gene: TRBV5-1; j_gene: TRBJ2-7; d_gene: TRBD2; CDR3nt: TGCGCCAGCAGCTTGGTTGGACTAGCGGGAGCCTACGAGCAGTACTTC; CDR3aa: CASSLVGLAGAYEQYF
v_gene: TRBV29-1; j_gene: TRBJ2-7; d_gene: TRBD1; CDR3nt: TGCAGCGTAGGACGGACAGGCGATTCCTACGAGCAGTACTTC; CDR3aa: CSVGRTGDSYEQYF
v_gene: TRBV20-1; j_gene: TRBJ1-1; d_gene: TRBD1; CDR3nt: TGCAGTGCTAGGGCCGACAGGGGATGGACTGAAGCTTTCTTT; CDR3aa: CSARADRGWTEAFF
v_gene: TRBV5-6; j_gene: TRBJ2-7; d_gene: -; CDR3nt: TGTGCCAGCAGCTTGGATAACAATTGGAACGAGCAGTACTTC; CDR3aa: CASSLDNNWNEQYF
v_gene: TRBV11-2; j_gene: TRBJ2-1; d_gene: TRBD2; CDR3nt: TGTGCCAGCAGCTCTCGACTAGCGGGAGCAGGCAATGAGCAGTTCTTC; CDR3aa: CASSSRLAGAGNEQFF
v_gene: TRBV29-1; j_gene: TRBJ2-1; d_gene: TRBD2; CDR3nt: TGCAGCGTCCTAGCGGGAGGGGGCCATGAGCAGTTCTTC; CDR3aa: CSVLAGGGHEQFF
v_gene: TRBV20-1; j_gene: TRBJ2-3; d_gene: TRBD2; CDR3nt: TGCAGTGCTAGCCCGCTAGCGGGAGGGACAGATACGCAGTATTTT; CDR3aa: CSASPLAGGTDTQYF
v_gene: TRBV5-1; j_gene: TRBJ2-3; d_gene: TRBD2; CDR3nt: TGCGCCAGCAGCCTCGGGGGGAAGCCCTCAGATACGCAGTATTTT; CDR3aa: CASSLGGKPSDTQYF
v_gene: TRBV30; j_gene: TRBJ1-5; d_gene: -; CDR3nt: TGTGCCTGGAGTGGAACATACCCCAATCAGCCCCAGCATTTT; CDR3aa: CAWSGTYPNQPQHF
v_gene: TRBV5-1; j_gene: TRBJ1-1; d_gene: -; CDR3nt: TGCGCCAGCAGCGCGGGACACGTAGCTGAAGCTTTCTTT; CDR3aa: CASSAGHVAEAFF
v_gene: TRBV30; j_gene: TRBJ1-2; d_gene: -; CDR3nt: TGTGCCTGGAGCACGGGGGCAGGGAGAGGAGGCTACACCTTC; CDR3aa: CAWSTGAGRGGYTF
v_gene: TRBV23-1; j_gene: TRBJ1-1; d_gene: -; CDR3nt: TGCGCCAGCAGTCATGGTTCGGGGGTGAGCACTGAAGCTTTCTTT; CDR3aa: CASSHGSGVSTEAFF